This T cell receptor beta chain was captured in a study of blood T cells in healthy people across ages. Overall study findings and caveats: Researchers said unsorted PBMCs prevented a conclusive naive versus antigen-experienced comparison.

A second PCR of 7 to 11 cycles used a sample-barcoded 5' primer and a J-beta primer mix. Each TCR beta cDNA got a 12-nucleotide random molecular identifier. TCRdb recomputed calls from the 5' RACE reads with MiXCR, one row per CDR3 protein. The top ten hold roughly 12% of the sample, which has roughly 1,500,000 distinct CDR3 sequences, about 31% seen once. Comment on this clonotype: Its matching antigen is unknown.

CDR1 KGHDR and CDR2 SFDVKD come from the germline V gene. V shed 2 bases and J 10 bases; nucleotides not matched to a gene: 10. This CDR3 contains 16 residues. Total RNA was extracted at no less than 6 micrograms per sample. This chain connects TRBV24-1 to TRBJ2-1; 10 bases align to TRBD2. This receptor was obtained from a woman aged 30 to 39 in good health. Sequencing input: blood. CDR3 amino acids: CATSDSGTSDLKEQFF. The CDR3 coding sequence is TGTGCCACCAGTGATTCCGGGACTAGCGACCTGAAGGAGCAGTTCTTC.